What follows are 19 T cell receptor beta chains derived from one specimen sequenced in a study of control samples from healthy donors and cancer patients. The data were produced by immunoSEQ multiplex PCR, yet TCRdb's version contains in-frame clones alone and is incomplete. The profile shows roughly 59,000 clones, about 92% of them singletons. Sequencing was carried out using PBMCs. Receptors originate from a man aged 35 to 55 with colorectal cancer.

The V and J genes are TRBV2 and TRBJ2-5; weak D call: TRBD2 (5 bases). The CDR3 consists of 15 residues. With 7 bases removed from V and 2 bases from J, the gap between germline ends came to 17 bases. CDR1 is SNHLY and CDR2 is FYNNEI in the germline V gene. DNA of the CDR3: TGTGCCAGCACCGAGAGGCTCCCGGGACAAGAGACCCAGTACTTC. This translates into CASTERLPGQETQYF.

This chain joins TRBV21-1 and TRBJ1-3; TRBD1 is taken as the D call from the table, unchecked against the DNA. TRBV21-1 is labeled a pseudogene. This CDR3 has 17 amino acids. Here the CDR3 reads CASSTPLDTGLGNTIYF. CDR3 bases: TGTGCCAGCAGCACCCCTCTCGACACAGGGCTAGGAAACACCATATATTTT.

The V gene is TRBV18, the J gene TRBJ1-5; 9 bases fit TRBD1. CDR1 KGHSH and CDR2 LQKENI come from the germline V gene. The CDR3 is 17 residues long. V lost 2 bases to trimming and J lost 5 bases; unmatched junction nucleotides: 10. This CDR3 reads CASSPNSPQGADQPQHF. The CDR3 region has the DNA TGTGCCAGCTCACCAAATAGCCCACAGGGGGCGGATCAGCCCCAGCATTTT.

CDR3 protein: CASSYMNTEAFF. The CDR3 nucleotides read TGTGCCAGCAGTTACATGAACACTGAAGCTTTCTTT. The chain couples TRBV3-1 (or the pseudogene TRBV3-2) to TRBJ1-1; D is unresolved. CDR3 length: 12 amino acids. CDR1 is LGHDT and CDR2 is YNNKEL in the germline V gene (reference sequence). Trimming took off 6 bases at V and 0 bases at J, with 5 bases between the two ends.

The chain recombines TRBV7-9 with TRBJ2-7, with D hard to call. CDR1 SEHNR and CDR2 FQNEAQ come from the germline V gene (reference sequence). The CDR3 is 12 amino acids. Trimming took off 1 base at V and 4 bases at J, with 5 bases between the two ends. CDR3 nucleotides: TGTGCCAGCAGCTTAGGCCAATACGAGCAGTACTTC. Encoded protein: CASSLGQYEQYF.

The J gene is TRBJ1-2, the V gene TRBV6-4; the match to TRBD1 covers 7 bases. V was pared by 6 bases and J by 6 bases, with 4 bases of the junction left unmatched. The CDR3 length is 12 residues. Germline-derived CDR1 and CDR2 are MRHNA and SNTAGT. DNA for the CDR3: TGTGCCAGCAGGGGGACAGACGATGGCTACACCTTC. Translation gives CASRGTDDGYTF.

The V call is TRBV3-1 (or the pseudogene TRBV3-2), the J call TRBJ2-6; D call uncertain. CDR1 is LGHDT and CDR2 is YNNKEL in the germline V gene (reference sequence). Trimming shortened V by 4 bases and J by 0 bases, and 10 bases separated the two germline ends. This CDR3 is built from 16 residues. The CDR3 nucleotides read TGTGCCAGCAGCCTCGGACGGAACTCTGGGGCCAACGTCCTGACTTTC. Its protein is CASSLGRNSGANVLTF.

This clone was picked up a small number of times. The chain links TRBV30 to TRBJ2-5; 7 nucleotides line up with TRBD2. V lost 1 base, J lost 6 bases, and 2 bases stayed unmatched. CDR3 length: 12 residues. In germline, CDR1 is GTSNPN, CDR2 SVGIG (reference sequence). CDR3 protein: CAWSALAKTQYF. CDR3 bases: TGTGCCTGGAGTGCACTAGCGAAGACCCAGTACTTC.

The gene calls are TRBV19 and TRBJ1-4; no firm D call. Germline CDR1 reads LNHDA; CDR2 reads SQIVND (reference sequence). Deletions cut 4 bases from V and 4 bases from J, with 13 bases between. The CDR3 covers 15 residues. The CDR3 DNA reads TGTGCCAGTAGTAGTCGTCGAGGAGTTAATGAAAAACTGTTTTTT. Encoded protein: CASSSRRGVNEKLFF.

This sequence joins TRBV6-1 and TRBJ1-5; 9 nucleotides align to TRBD1. J lost 0 bases, V lost 5 bases, and 2 bases had no gene match. CDR1 and CDR2 from the germline V gene are MNHNS and SASEGT. The CDR3 runs 15 residues. The CDR3 region is CASSPDRGSNQPQHF. DNA of the CDR3: TGTGCCAGCAGTCCGGACAGGGGTAGCAATCAGCCCCAGCATTTT.

The chain recombines TRBV11-3 with TRBJ2-7; no clear D. V gave up 1 base and J gave up 5 bases, with 6 bases separating them. The germline V gene has CDR1 SGHNT and CDR2 YENEEA. CDR3 size: 12 residues. The CDR3 nucleotides are TGTGCCAGCAGCTTAGTAGTACACGAGCAGTACTTC. Translating it yields CASSLVVHEQYF.

This clone was found once. V gene TRBV27 combines with J gene TRBJ1-5, with 11 bases aligning to TRBD1. CDR1 is MNHEY and CDR2 is SMNVEV in the germline V gene (reference sequence). Trimming at V came to 6 bases and at J to 7 bases, leaving 8 bases not matched to a gene. The CDR3 is 15 amino acids. CDR3 in amino acids: CASSRGTGGLQPQHF. The CDR3 DNA reads TGTGCCAGCAGCCGGGGGACAGGGGGACTCCAGCCCCAGCATTTT.

The CDR3: CACELRGPGGNTIYF. As DNA, the CDR3 is TGTGCCTGCGAACTCCGGGGCCCGGGCGGAAACACCATATATTTT. The genes are TRBV30 and TRBJ1-3, with D tentatively TRBD1 (5 bases). Germline assignment: CDR1 GTSNPN and CDR2 SVGIG (reference sequence). Trimming took off 6 bases at V and 4 bases at J, with 19 bases between the two ends. The CDR3 covers 15 residues. Based on the CDR3 plus reference TRBV30 and TRBJ1-3, the full variable domain is SQTIHQWPATLVQPVGSPLSLECTVEGTSNPNLYWYRQAAGRGLQLLFYSVGIGQISSEVPQNLSASRPQDRQFILSSKKLLLSDSGFYLCACELRGPGGNTIYFGEGSWLTVV.

This rearrangement joins TRBV5-1 to TRBJ2-5; D tentatively reads TRBD1 or TRBD2 (5 bases each). The CDR3 contains 15 residues. V lost 2 bases and J 5 bases, leaving 16 bases between the germline ends. Germline V CDR1 and CDR2: SGHRS, YFSETQ. CDR3 sequence reads: CASSFSREPMETQYF. The CDR3 DNA reads as TGCGCCAGCAGCTTCTCCAGGGAGCCTATGGAGACCCAGTACTTC. The full variable domain, completed using reference TRBV5-1 and TRBJ2-5, is KAGVTQTPRYLIKTRGQQVTLSCSPISGHRSVSWYQQTPGQGLQFLFEYFSETQRNKGNFPGRFSGRQFSNSRSEMNVSTLELGDSALYLCASSFSREPMETQYFGPGTRLLVL.

The chain links TRBV2 to TRBJ1-1; TRBD1 agrees at 8 bases. The trim removed 10 bases at V and 5 bases at J, leaving 9 bases unmatched. Per the germline V gene, CDR1 is SNHLY and CDR2 is FYNNEI. This CDR3 spans 13 amino acids. CDR3 residues: CAKTGESWTEAFF. The DNA of the CDR3 is TGTGCCAAGACAGGGGAATCGTGGACTGAAGCTTTCTTT.

The chain combines TRBV6-2 or TRBV6-3 with TRBJ1-2; tentatively, D is TRBD1 (5 bases). The CDR3 is 15 amino acids. Trimming took 6 bases from V and 5 from J, leaving 19 bases between them. Germline V gene data show CDR1 as MNHEY and CDR2 as SVGEGT. CDR3 sequence reads: CASSRGVPIRYGYTF. The CDR3 region has the DNA TGTGCCAGCAGCCGGGGGGTACCGATTCGGTATGGCTACACCTTC.

This clone was recorded once. The V gene is TRBV7-9, the J gene TRBJ2-7; a possible D gene is TRBD1 (6 bases). Germline V gives CDR1 SEHNR, CDR2 FQNEAQ (reference sequence). This CDR3 is built from 16 residues. Trimming removed 5 bases from V and 0 bases from J, with 17 bases in between. This chain's CDR3 is CASSKGRGGSSYEQYF. For the CDR3, the DNA is TGTGCCAGCAGCAAAGGGAGAGGGGGAAGCTCCTACGAGCAGTACTTC. Complete variable domain (other parts from reference TRBV7-9 and TRBJ2-7): DTGVSQNPRHKITKRGQNVTFRCDPISEHNRLYWYRQTLGQGPEFLTYFQNEAQLEKSRLLSDRFSAERPKGSFSTLEIQRTEQGDSAMYLCASSKGRGGSSYEQYFGPGTRLTVT.

The V gene is TRBV5-6, the J gene TRBJ1-1; the D gene is possibly TRBD1 (5 bases). Trimming cost V 6 bases and J 7 bases, with 13 bases left between them. Germline assignment: CDR1 SGHDT and CDR2 YYEEEE. The CDR3 spans 12 residues. The CDR3 is CASKDRRNEAFF. The CDR3 region has the DNA TGTGCCAGCAAAGACAGACGGAATGAAGCTTTCTTT. The full variable domain, rest sourced from reference TRBV5-6 and TRBJ1-1, is DAGVTQSPTHLIKTRGQQVTLRCSPKSGHDTVSWYQQALGQGPQFIFQYYEEEERQRGNFPDRFSGHQFPNYSSELNVNALLLGDSALYLCASKDRRNEAFFGQGTRLTVV.

The gene calls are TRBV6-5 and TRBJ2-7; tentatively, D is TRBD1 or TRBD2 (5 bases each). Germline V gives CDR1 MNHEY, CDR2 SVGAGI. Trimming cost V 7 bases and J 7 bases, with 14 bases left between them. This CDR3 is 12 amino acids long. The CDR3 DNA reads TGTGCCAGCAAGCTCGGGACGGGAGAGCAGTACTTC. This encodes CASKLGTGEQYF.